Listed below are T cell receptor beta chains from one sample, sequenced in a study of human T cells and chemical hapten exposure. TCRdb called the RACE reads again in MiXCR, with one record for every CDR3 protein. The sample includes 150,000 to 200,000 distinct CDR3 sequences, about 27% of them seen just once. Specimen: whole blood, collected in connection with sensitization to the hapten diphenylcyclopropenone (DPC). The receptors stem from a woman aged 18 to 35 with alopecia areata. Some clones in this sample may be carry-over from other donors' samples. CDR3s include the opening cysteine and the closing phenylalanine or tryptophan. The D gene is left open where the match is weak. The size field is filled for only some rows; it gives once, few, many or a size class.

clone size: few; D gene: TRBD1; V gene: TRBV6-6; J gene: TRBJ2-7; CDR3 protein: CASSSRQGTYEQYF; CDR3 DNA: TGTGCCAGCAGTTCTAGACAGGGTACCTACGAGCAGTACTTC
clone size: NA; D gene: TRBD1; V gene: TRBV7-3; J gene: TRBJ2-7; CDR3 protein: CASSLRAGGEQYF; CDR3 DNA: TGTGCCAGCAGCTTAAGGGCAGGGGGTGAGCAGTACTTC
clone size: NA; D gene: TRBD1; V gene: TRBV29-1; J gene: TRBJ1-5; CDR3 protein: CSVAPGQNQPQHF; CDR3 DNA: TGCAGCGTTGCCCCGGGACAGAATCAGCCCCAGCATTTT
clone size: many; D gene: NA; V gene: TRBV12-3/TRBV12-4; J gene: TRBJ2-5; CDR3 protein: CASSPSQETQYF; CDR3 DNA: TGTGCCAGCAGCCCCTCCCAAGAGACCCAGTACTTC
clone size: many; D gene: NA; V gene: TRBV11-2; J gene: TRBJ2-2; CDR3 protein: CASSRGTGELFF; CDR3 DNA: TGTGCCAGCAGCAGAGGGACCGGGGAGCTGTTTTTT
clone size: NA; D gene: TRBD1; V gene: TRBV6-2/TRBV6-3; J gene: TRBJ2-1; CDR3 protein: CASSYIGQGPNEQFF; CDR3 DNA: TGTGCCAGCAGTTACATCGGACAGGGGCCAAATGAGCAGTTCTTC
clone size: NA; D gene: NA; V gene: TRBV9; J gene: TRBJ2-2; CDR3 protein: CASSVVSPGELFF; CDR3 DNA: TGTGCCAGCAGCGTAGTTAGTCCTGGGGAGCTGTTTTTT
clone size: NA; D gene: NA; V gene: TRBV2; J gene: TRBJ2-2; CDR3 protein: CASFRDANTGELFF; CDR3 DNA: TGTGCCAGCTTCCGGGACGCCAACACCGGGGAGCTGTTTTTT
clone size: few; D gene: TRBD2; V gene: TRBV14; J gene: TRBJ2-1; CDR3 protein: CASSHNLAGVYNEQFF; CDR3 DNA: TGTGCCAGCAGCCATAATCTAGCGGGGGTTTACAATGAGCAGTTCTTC
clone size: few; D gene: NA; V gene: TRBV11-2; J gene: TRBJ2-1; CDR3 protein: CASSLDPSYNEQFF; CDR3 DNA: TGTGCCAGCAGCTTAGATCCAAGCTACAATGAGCAGTTCTTC
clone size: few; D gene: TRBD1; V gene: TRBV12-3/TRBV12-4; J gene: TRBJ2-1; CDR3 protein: CASSFGQDRAPYNEQFF; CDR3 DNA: TGTGCCAGCAGTTTTGGGCAGGACAGGGCTCCCTACAATGAGCAGTTCTTC
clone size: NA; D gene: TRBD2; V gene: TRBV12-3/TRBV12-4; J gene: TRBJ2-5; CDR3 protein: CASSPAGGQETQYF; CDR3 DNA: TGTGCCAGCAGTCCAGCGGGGGGGCAAGAGACCCAGTACTTC
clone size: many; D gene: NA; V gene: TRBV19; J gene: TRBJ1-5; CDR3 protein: CASAEGQGQPQHF; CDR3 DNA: TGTGCCAGTGCAGAAGGACAAGGTCAGCCCCAGCATTTT
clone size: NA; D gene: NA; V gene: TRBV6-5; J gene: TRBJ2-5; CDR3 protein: CASSYSSRGETQYF; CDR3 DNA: TGTGCCAGCAGTTACTCGAGTAGGGGAGAGACCCAGTACTTC